This TCR beta chain emerged from a study of beta chain features in type 1 diabetes. Study-wide points: Although PCR might favor shorter templates, it would do so equally in patients and controls. All four CD4+ subsets from Type 1 diabetes patients carried moderately but significantly shorter TCRB CDR3s. It was among patients, rather than healthy donors, that naive, central memory and Treg TCRB repertoires appeared more similar.

Turning to this clone: Its antigen remains unidentified.

Expressed TCRB transcripts were sequenced, since all the RNA that had been isolated was reverse transcribed. Samples of naive, central memory and regulatory T cells yielded a mean of around 3.7 million reads. The table came from immunoSEQ multiplex PCR; TCRdb's copy has only in-frame clones and leaves some out. Among around 310,000 clones listed, roughly 14% were seen once. The CDR3 extends over 13 amino acids. Germline CDR1 is SQVTM and CDR2 is ANQGSEA. V gave up 7 bases and J gave up 2 bases; unmatched junction bases: 7. CD45RO/CCR7/CD25/CD127/CD95/CD27 separated CD4+ naive, central memory, regulatory and stem cell-like memory cells by sorting.

Sequences were obtained from naive CD4+ T cells from blood. The chain employs TRBV29-1 and TRBJ1-1; 7 bases are shared with TRBD1. This sequence originates from a young woman with type 1 diabetes. DNA for the CDR3: TGCAGCGCCCAGGGACAGACAAACACTGAAGCTTTCTTT. Amino acids: CSAQGQTNTEAFF. Variable domain in full (rest from reference TRBV29-1 and TRBJ1-1): SAVISQKPSRDICQRGTSLTIQCQVDSQVTMMFWYRQQPGQSLTLIATANQGSEATYESGFVIDKFPISRPNLTFSTLTVSNMSPEDSSIYLCSAQGQTNTEAFFGQGTRLTVV.